This T cell receptor (beta chain) was identified in a study of T cell responses to AZD1222 COVID-19 vaccine. Notes on this clone: Its antigen remains unknown.

Study observations and caveats: A reported finding is that nearly half of spike-specific TCRs target unmutated variant regions. Two AZD1222 administrations were followed by greater Spike-specific TCR breadth and depth. Most donors were white British, females outnumbered males, and clonal diversity was possibly underestimated.

TCRdb's table, derived via immunoSEQ multiplex PCR, lists solely in-frame clones and lacks some. The repertoire holds around 150,000 clones, with almost 90% as singletons. The origin of this receptor is an adult in good health. The source was peripheral blood, collected on day 0 of AZD1222 vaccination.

CDR3 sequence: CASGGGQVAGYTF. The CDR3 DNA reads as TGTGCCAGCGGGGGGGGACAGGTCGCGGGCTACACCTTC. This rearrangement joins TRBV6-5 to TRBJ1-2, with TRBD1 matching 8 bases. Germline lookup yields CDR1 MNHEY and CDR2 SVGAGI. V gave up 8 bases and J gave up 8 bases; unmatched junction bases: 10. This CDR3 has 13 amino acids.